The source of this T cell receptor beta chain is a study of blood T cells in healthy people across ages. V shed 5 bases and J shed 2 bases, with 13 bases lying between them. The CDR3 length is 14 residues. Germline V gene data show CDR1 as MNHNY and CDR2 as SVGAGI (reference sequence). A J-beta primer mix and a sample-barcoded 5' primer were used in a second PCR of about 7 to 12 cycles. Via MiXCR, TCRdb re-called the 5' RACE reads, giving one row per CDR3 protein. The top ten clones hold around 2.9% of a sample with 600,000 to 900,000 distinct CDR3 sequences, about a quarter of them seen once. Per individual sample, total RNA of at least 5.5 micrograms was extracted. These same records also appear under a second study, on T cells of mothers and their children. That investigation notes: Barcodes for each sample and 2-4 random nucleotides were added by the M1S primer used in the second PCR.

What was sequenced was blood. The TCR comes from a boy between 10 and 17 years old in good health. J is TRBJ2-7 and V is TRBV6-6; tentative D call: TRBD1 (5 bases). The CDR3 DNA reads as TGTGCCAGCAGTGGGGCAGGGATAGCCTACGAGCAGTACTTC. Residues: CASSGAGIAYEQYF.